The following is a T cell receptor beta chain sequence with its context. The sample is drawn from a study of blood T cell repertoires in COVID-19. Germline CDR1 SEHNR, CDR2 FQNEAQ (reference sequence). Trimming took off 3 bases at V and 10 bases at J, with 21 bases between the two ends. The CDR3 runs 15 residues. Here immunoSEQ multiplex PCR was the method, and the copy in TCRdb shows in-frame clones only, minus some. In the table there are around 200,000 clones, around nine tenths of which are singletons. V usage is TRBV7-9 and J usage is TRBJ1-1; D perhaps matches TRBD1 (5 bases). The receptor's source is a man aged 18-30 years with active or convalescent COVID-19. The sequencing input was peripheral blood. CDR3 region: CASSFAESGTPRAFF. The CDR3, as DNA: TGTGCCAGCAGCTTCGCCGAGAGCGGGACCCCTAGAGCTTTCTTT.